This TCR beta chain was recorded in a study of blood T cell repertoires in COVID-19. The wider study: The United States, Italy and Spain supplied acute and convalescent COVID-19 samples.

This CDR3 has 14 residues. Unmatched junction bases numbered 6, after V lost 7 bases and J lost 5 bases. The germline gives CDR1 MNHEY, CDR2 SVGAGI. Using immunoSEQ multiplex PCR, the repertoire was profiled, and TCRdb retains in-frame clones only, with some absent. In the table there are around 340,000 clones, around 83% of which are singletons. The sequence derives from a man aged 25 to 40 with active or convalescent COVID-19. Sequencing used peripheral blood. V gene TRBV6-5 combines with J gene TRBJ1-1; 11 bases align to TRBD1. CDR3 bases: TGTGCCAGCAAAAAGAGGGACAGGGGGACTGAAGCTTTCTTT. It translates to CASKKRDRGTEAFF.